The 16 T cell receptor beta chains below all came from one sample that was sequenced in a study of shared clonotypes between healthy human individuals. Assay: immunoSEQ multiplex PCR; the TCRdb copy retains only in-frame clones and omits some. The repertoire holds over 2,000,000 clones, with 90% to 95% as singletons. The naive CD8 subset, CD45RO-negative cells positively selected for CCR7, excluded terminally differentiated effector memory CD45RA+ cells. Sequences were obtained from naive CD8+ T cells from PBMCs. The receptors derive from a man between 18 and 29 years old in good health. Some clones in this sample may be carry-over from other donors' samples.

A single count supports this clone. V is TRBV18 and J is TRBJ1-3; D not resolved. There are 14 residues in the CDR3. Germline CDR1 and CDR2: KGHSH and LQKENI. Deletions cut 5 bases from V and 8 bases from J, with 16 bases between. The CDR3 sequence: CASSSDGPEDTIYF. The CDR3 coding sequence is TGTGCCAGCTCATCGGACGGGCCGGAGGACACCATATATTTT. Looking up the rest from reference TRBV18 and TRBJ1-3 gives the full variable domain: NAGVMQNPRHLVRRRGQEARLRCSPMKGHSHVYWYRQLPEEGLKFMVYLQKENIIDESGMPKERFSAEFPKEGPSILRIQQVVRGDSAAYFCASSSDGPEDTIYFGEGSWLTVV.

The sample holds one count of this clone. The chain's CDR3 is CASSLRSGGLSYGYTF. In DNA form, the CDR3 reads TGTGCCAGCAGTTTACGGTCCGGGGGCTTGAGCTATGGCTACACCTTC. This rearrangement joins TRBV27 to TRBJ1-2; D is perhaps TRBD1 (6 bases). Trimming stripped 2 bases from V and 4 bases from J, with 17 bases between. The CDR3 runs to 16 residues. CDR1 and CDR2 from the germline V gene are MNHEY and SMNVEV (reference sequence).

CDR3 coding DNA: TGTGCCAGCAGCTTCCTTACGGCCAGCTCCTACAATGAGCAGTTCTTC. Translated: CASSFLTASSYNEQFF. This chain uses TRBV11-1 with TRBJ2-1; D call uncertain. V shed 3 bases and J shed 0 bases, with 12 bases lying between them. The CDR3 consists of 16 residues. From germline, CDR1 is SGHAT and CDR2 FQDESV (reference sequence). Together with reference TRBV11-1 and TRBJ2-1, the CDR3 gives the full variable domain: EAEVAQSPRYKITEKSQAVAFWCDPISGHATLYWYRQILGQGPELLVQFQDESVVDDSQLPKDRFSAERLKGVDSTLKIQPAELGDSAMYLCASSFLTASSYNEQFFGPGTRLTVL.

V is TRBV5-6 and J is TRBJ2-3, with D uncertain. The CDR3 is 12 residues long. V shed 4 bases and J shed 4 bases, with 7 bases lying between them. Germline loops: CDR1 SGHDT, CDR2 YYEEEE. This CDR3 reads CASSGGADTQYF. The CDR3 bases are TGTGCCAGCAGCGGTGGGGCAGATACGCAGTATTTT.

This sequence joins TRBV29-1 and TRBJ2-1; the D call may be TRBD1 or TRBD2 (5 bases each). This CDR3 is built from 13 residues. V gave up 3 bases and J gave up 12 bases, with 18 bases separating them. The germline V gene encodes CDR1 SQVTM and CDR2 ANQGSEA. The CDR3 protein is CSVDGDGERRQFF. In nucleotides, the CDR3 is TGCAGCGTTGACGGGGACGGGGAGCGTCGGCAGTTCTTC.

The CDR3 DNA reads as TGTGCCAGCAGCTTACTAGGGGCCACAGATACGCAGTATTTT. Its translation: CASSLLGATDTQYF. J is TRBJ2-3 and V is TRBV7-2, with D possibly matching TRBD1 (5 bases). Germline assignment: CDR1 SGHTA and CDR2 FQGNSA. The CDR3 runs 14 residues. V was pared by 2 bases and J by 2 bases, with 8 bases between.

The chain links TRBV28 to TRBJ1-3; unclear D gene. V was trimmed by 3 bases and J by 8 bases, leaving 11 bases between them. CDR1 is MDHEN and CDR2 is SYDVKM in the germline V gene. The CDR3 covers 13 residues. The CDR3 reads CASSFSGGDTIYF. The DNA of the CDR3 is TGTGCCAGCAGTTTTTCAGGTGGGGACACCATATATTTT.

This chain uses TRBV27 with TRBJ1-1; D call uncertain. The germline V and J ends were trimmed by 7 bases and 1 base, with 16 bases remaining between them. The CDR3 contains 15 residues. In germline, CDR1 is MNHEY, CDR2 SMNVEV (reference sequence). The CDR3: CASNKRLSENTEAFF. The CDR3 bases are TGTGCCAGCAACAAACGGCTCTCAGAGAACACTGAAGCTTTCTTT.

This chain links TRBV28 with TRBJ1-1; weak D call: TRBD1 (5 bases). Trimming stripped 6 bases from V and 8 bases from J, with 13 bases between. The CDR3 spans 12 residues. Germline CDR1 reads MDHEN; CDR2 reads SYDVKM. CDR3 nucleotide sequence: TGTGCCAGCAGACAGGTACTTACGGAAGCTTTCTTT. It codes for CASRQVLTEAFF.

CDR3 loop: CASSLPRGGEGYTF. The CDR3 region has the DNA TGTGCCAGCAGCTTACCGCGAGGGGGAGAGGGCTACACCTTC. The chain recombines TRBV7-2 with TRBJ1-2; possibly TRBD1 for D (6 bases). CDR3 size: 14 residues. Germline CDR1 is SGHTA and CDR2 is FQGNSA. V shed 2 bases and J shed 8 bases, with 15 bases lying between them. The complete variable domain, with remaining parts taken from reference TRBV7-2 and TRBJ1-2, reads GAGVSQSPSNKVTEKGKDVELRCDPISGHTALYWYRQSLGQGLEFLIYFQGNSAPDKSGLPSDRFSAERTGGSVSTLTIQRTQQEDSAVYLCASSLPRGGEGYTFGSGTRLTVV.

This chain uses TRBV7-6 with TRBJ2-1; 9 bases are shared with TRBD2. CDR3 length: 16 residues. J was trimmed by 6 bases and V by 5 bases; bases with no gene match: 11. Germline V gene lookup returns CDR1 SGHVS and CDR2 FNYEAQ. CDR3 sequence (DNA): TGTGCCAGCAGCACGACAATAGCGGGAGAAGGCAATGAGCAGTTCTTC. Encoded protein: CASSTTIAGEGNEQFF.

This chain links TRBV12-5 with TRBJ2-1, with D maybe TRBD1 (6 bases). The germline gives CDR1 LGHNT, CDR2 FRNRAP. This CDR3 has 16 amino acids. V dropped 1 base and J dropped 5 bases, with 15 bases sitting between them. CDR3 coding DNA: TGTGCTAGTGGTTTGGCCATAACAGGGAAAAACAATGAGCAGTTCTTC. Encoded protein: CASGLAITGKNNEQFF.

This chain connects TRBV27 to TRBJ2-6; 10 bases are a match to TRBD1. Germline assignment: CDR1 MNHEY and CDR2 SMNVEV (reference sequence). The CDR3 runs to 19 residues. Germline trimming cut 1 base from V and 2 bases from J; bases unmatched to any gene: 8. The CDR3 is CASSLFPGQGVTGANVLTF. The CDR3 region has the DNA TGTGCCAGCAGTTTATTCCCCGGACAGGGGGTCACTGGGGCCAACGTCCTGACTTTC. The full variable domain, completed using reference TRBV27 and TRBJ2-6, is EAQVTQNPRYLITVTGKKLTVTCSQNMNHEYMSWYRQDPGLGLRQIYYSMNVEVTDKGDVPEGYKVSRKEKRNFPLILESPSPNQTSLYFCASSLFPGQGVTGANVLTFGAGSRLTVL.

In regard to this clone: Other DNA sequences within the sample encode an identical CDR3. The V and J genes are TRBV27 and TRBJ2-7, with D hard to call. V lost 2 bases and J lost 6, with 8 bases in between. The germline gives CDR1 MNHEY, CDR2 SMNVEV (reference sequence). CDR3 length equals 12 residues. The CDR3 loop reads CASSLPFGEQYF. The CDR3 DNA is TGTGCCAGCAGTTTACCGTTCGGCGAGCAGTACTTC.

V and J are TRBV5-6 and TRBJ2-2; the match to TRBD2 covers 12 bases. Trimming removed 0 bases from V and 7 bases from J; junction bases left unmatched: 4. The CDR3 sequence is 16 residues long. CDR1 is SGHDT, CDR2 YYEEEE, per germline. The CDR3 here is CASSLGLAGVIGELFF. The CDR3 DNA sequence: TGTGCCAGCAGCTTGGGACTAGCGGGAGTTATCGGGGAGCTGTTTTTT.

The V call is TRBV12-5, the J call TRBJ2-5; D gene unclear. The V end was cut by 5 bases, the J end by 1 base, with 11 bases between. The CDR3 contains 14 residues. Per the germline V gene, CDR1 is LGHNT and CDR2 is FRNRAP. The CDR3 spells CASGPVALQETQYF. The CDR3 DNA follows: TGTGCTAGTGGTCCCGTAGCCCTCCAAGAGACCCAGTACTTC.